This T cell receptor (beta chain) emerged from a study of blood T cell repertoires in COVID-19 (dated by TCRdb to 2018 to 2020). Regarding the study in general: Samples from collaborators originated in the United States, Italy and Spain and spanned both the acute and convalescent phases of COVID-19. Subjects who had been exposed to COVID-19, were actively infected with it, or had recovered from it provided the deeply sampled blood TCRbeta repertoires that made up the dataset. Where available, HLA class I and class II types were taken from metadata supplied by the sample provider and were not determined by assay-based typing. Sample metadata almost always included a de-identified subject ID, COVID-19 status, age in years and sex. Samples were obtained from the ongoing ImmuneRACE study (first 160 participants) and from some 1,300 subjects provided by 6 global collaborators. A freely available public database, intended as a resource for researchers studying the immune response to SARS-CoV-2, is where the repertoires were released. The prospective study material was composed of cDNA or gDNA derived from T cells, B-cell-depleted T cells, or PBMCs.

Points the paper makes about the study in general: The quantity of clinical and demographic metadata differed by source and by participant and was supplied without curation.

TCRbeta CDR3 regions were amplified from genomic DNA using the immunoSEQ Assay, a bias-controlled multiplex PCR. The study's processing was this. The number of nucleated cells in each sample was estimated from the amplification of reference gene primers within the assay. To quantify the absolute abundance of each unique TCRbeta CDR3 rearrangement, sequence reads were collapsed and filtered. Productive Simpson clonality was computed per sample as the square root of Simpson's diversity index over productive rearrangements. As stored in TCRdb, this immuneACCESS dataset retains in-frame rearrangements with V and J assigned. A fraction of the clones does not appear; measured against another copy, unresolved V genes explain less than half of the discrepancy, and the remainder lacks a known reason. Clonal size and the V and J genes are those of that table, whereas D and trimming came from the DNA. Within this sample are under 95,000 clones, with roughly 86% of them counted one time only. The top ten clones comprise 6% to 7% of the sample.

Collaborating institutions collected whole blood in K2EDTA tubes following their own protocols. For TCRbeta analysis, collaborator samples were shipped as frozen whole blood, as isolated PBMCs, or as DNA extracted from either sample type. CDR1 and CDR2, looked up from the germline V gene (reference sequence), are LGHDT and YNNKEL. V is reduced by 1 base and J by 6 bases, leaving a spacing of 12 bases between them. From the cysteine up to the phenylalanine, the CDR3 has a length of 14 residues. Of all the DNA, just the CDR3 is kept, 42 bases in frame from base 1. Regarding this clone: Its antigen has not been determined. Per-nucleotide qualities are absent, and no much larger clonotype sits a single base away.

Material for sequencing was peripheral blood. The receptor was isolated from a woman between 50 and 59 years old with acute or convalescent COVID-19. The chain is assembled from TRBV3-1 (or the pseudogene TRBV3-2) and TRBJ1-1; the D gene is not confidently resolved. CDR3 region: CASSQVSSGSEAFF. DNA sequence: TGTGCCAGCAGCCAAGTTTCTTCGGGGTCTGAAGCTTTCTTT.